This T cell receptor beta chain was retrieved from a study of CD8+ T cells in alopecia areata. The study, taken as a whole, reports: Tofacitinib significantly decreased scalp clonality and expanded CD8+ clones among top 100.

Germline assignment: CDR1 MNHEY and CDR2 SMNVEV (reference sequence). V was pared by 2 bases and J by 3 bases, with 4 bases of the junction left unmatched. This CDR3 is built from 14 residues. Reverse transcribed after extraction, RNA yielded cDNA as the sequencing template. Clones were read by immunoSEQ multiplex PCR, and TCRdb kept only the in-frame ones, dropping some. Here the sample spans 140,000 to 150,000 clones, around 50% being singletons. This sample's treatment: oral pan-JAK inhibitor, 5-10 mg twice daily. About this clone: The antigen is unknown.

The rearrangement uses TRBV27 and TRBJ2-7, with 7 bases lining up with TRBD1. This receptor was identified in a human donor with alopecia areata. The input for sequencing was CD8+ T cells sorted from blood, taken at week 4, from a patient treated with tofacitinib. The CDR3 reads CASSLGTDDYEQYF. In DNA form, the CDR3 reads TGTGCCAGCAGTTTAGGGACAGATGACTACGAGCAGTACTTC.